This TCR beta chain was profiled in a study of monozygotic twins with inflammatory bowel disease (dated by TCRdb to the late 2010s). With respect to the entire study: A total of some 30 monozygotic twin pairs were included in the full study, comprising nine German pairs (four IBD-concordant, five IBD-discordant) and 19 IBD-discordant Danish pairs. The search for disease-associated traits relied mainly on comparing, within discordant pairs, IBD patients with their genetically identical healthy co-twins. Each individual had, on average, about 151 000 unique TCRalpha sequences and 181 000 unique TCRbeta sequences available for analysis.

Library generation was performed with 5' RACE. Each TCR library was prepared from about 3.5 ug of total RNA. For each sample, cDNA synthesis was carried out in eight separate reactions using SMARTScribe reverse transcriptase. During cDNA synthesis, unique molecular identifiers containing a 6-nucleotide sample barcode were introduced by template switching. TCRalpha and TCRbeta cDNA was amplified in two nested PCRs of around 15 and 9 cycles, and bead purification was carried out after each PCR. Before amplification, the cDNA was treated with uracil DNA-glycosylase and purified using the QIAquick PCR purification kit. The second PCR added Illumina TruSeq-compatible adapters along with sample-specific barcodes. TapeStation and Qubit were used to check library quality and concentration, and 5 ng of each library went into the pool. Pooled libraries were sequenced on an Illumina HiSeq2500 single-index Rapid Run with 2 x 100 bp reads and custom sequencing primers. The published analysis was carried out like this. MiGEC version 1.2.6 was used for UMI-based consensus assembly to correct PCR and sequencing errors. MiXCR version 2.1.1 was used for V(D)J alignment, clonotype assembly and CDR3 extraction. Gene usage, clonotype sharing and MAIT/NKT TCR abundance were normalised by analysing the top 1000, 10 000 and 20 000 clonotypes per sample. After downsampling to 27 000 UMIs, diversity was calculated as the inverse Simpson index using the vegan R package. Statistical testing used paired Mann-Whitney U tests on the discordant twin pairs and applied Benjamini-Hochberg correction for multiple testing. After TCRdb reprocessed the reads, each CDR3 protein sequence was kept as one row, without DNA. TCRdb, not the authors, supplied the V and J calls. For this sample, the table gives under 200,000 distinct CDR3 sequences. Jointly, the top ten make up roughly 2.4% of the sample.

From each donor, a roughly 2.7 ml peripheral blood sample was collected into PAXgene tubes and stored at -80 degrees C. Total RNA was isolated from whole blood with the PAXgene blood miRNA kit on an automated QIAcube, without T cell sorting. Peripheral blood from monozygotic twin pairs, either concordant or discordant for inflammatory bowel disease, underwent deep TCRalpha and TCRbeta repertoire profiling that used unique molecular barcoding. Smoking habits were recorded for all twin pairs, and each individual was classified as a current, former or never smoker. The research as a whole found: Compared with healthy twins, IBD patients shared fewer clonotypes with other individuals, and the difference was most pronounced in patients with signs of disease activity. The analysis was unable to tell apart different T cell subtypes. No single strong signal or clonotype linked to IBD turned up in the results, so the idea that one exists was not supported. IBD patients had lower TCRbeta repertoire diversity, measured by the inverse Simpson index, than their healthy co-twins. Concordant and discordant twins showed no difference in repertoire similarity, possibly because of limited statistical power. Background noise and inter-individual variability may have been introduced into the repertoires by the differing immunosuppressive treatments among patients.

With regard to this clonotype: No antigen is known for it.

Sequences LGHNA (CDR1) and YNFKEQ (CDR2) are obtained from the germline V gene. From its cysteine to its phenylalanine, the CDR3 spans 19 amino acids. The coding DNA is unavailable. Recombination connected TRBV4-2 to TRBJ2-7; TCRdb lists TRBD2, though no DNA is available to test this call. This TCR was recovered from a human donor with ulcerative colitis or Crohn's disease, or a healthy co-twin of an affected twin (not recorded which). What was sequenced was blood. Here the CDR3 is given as CASSQDEGLAGVPHYEQYF.